The present entry profiles one T cell receptor (beta chain) with its context. Generated by immunoSEQ multiplex PCR, the TCRdb table keeps only in-frame clones and is missing some. The sample contains roughly 43,000 clones, about two thirds of which appear only once. J was trimmed by 2 bases and V by 1 base; bases with no gene match: 12. Germline V gives CDR1 LGHDT, CDR2 YNNKEL (reference sequence). The CDR3 loop spans 18 amino acids. This sample was included in a study of blood T cell repertoires in COVID-19. V gene TRBV3-1 (or the pseudogene TRBV3-2) combines with J gene TRBJ1-1; 8 bases line up with TRBD1. Specimen: peripheral blood. The receptor was isolated from a man older than 75 with acute or convalescent COVID-19. CDR3 amino acids: CASSQGTYGAGGNTEAFF. CDR3 DNA sequence: TGTGCCAGCAGCCAAGGCACCTACGGGGCAGGGGGCAACACTGAAGCTTTCTTT.